Below, 19 T cell receptor beta chains from the same sample are listed, as sequenced in a study of shared clonotypes between healthy human individuals. Here immunoSEQ multiplex PCR was the method, and the copy in TCRdb shows in-frame clones only, minus some. Of around 1.1 million clones in the sample, 78% were seen once. The specimen was memory CD4+ T cells from PBMCs. Stated subset: CD45RA-negative fraction. The receptors here all came from a man aged 18-30 years in good health. Some clones in this sample may be carry-over from other donors' samples.

This sequence joins TRBV27 and TRBJ2-3; D is undetermined. Germline V CDR1 and CDR2: MNHEY, SMNVEV (reference sequence). This CDR3 is built from 12 residues. V lost 5 bases to trimming and J lost 5 bases, with 8 bases between them. CDR3 in amino acids: CASSNLRDTQYF. The DNA for the CDR3 is TGTGCCAGCAGTAACCTCAGAGATACGCAGTATTTT.

This chain uses TRBV19 with TRBJ2-7; D possibly uses TRBD1 or TRBD2 (5 bases each). The V and J ends lost 6 bases and 1 base respectively, with 22 bases between them. Germline CDR1 reads LNHDA; CDR2 reads SQIVND (reference sequence). This CDR3 is 17 amino acids long. CDR3 loop: CASSLSSGTTTSYEQYF. The CDR3 DNA is TGTGCCAGTAGCCTCTCGTCCGGGACGACTACATCCTACGAGCAGTACTTC.

The rearrangement uses TRBV19 and TRBJ1-1; TRBD1 is a possible D gene (5 bases). V was pared by 1 base and J by 3 bases, with 12 bases between. This CDR3 spans 15 amino acids. The germline V gene encodes CDR1 LNHDA and CDR2 SQIVND (reference sequence). The CDR3 DNA reads as TGTGCCAGTAGTATAGGAGAGGGAGGGGACACTGAAGCTTTCTTT. Translation: CASSIGEGGDTEAFF.

Only one count was recorded for this clone. The chain joins TRBV27 to TRBJ2-5; 12 nucleotides align to TRBD2. Germline trimming cut 6 bases from V and 3 bases from J; bases unmatched to any gene: 23. Germline CDR1 MNHEY, CDR2 SMNVEV (reference sequence). This CDR3 comprises 21 residues. This CDR3 is CASSSPQPGLAGAGGKETQYF. The CDR3 DNA reads as TGTGCCAGCAGCTCACCTCAACCGGGACTAGCGGGCGCCGGGGGCAAAGAGACCCAGTACTTC.

The CDR3 reads CASSIGRAAEAFF. The DNA for the CDR3 is TGTGCCAGTAGTATAGGTAGGGCTGCTGAAGCTTTCTTT. The V call is TRBV19, the J call TRBJ1-1; unclear D gene. This CDR3 spans 13 amino acids. The V end lost 1 base, the J end lost 6 bases, and 9 bases lay between the germline ends. The germline V gene has CDR1 LNHDA and CDR2 SQIVND (reference sequence).

The chain has TRBV11-2 and TRBJ2-2, with D maybe TRBD2 (6 bases). Trimming stripped 1 base from V and 2 bases from J, with 8 bases between. Germline V gene lookup returns CDR1 SGHAT and CDR2 FQNNGV. The CDR3 consists of 15 residues. CDR3 bases: TGTGCCAGCAGCTTAGTCGGGACTAACACCGGGGAGCTGTTTTTT. Translated, it gives CASSLVGTNTGELFF.

This clone appeared once. The J gene is TRBJ1-6, the V gene TRBV7-6, with D unclear. Deletions cut 5 bases from V and 7 bases from J, with 12 bases between. In germline, CDR1 is SGHVS, CDR2 FNYEAQ. This CDR3 contains 14 residues. The CDR3 region has the DNA TGTGCCAGCAGCGACCGAGCCTCCAATTCACCCCTCCACTTT. It translates to CASSDRASNSPLHF. Supplemented by reference TRBV7-6 and TRBJ1-6, the full variable domain reads GAGVSQSPRYKVTKRGQDVALRCDPISGHVSLYWYRQALGQGPEFLTYFNYEAQQDKSGLPNDRFSAERPEGSISTLTIQRTEQRDSAMYRCASSDRASNSPLHFGNGTRLTVT.

This clone was seen only a few times. The chain is built from TRBV5-4 and TRBJ2-4; TRBD1 matches at 9 bases. There are 18 residues in the CDR3. CDR1 SGHNT and CDR2 YYREEE come from the germline V gene (reference sequence). V dropped 5 bases and J dropped 0; count of bases not matched to a gene: 12. CDR3 loop: CASSPAGQGALAKNIQYF. The CDR3 nucleotides are TGTGCCAGCAGTCCCGCGGGACAGGGCGCCCTAGCCAAAAACATTCAGTACTTC.

This clone occurred many times. This CDR3 is also generated by other DNA sequences in the sample. V gene TRBV30 combines with J gene TRBJ1-2; TRBD1 is a possible D gene (5 bases). Germline CDR1 GTSNPN, CDR2 SVGIG (reference sequence). V was pared by 0 bases and J by 4 bases, with 9 bases between. This CDR3 is built from 13 residues. The CDR3 coding sequence is TGTGCCTGGAGTGTACGGCAGGGCTATGGCTACACCTTC. This codes for CAWSVRQGYGYTF. The whole variable domain, filled in from reference TRBV30 and TRBJ1-2, reads SQTIHQWPATLVQPVGSPLSLECTVEGTSNPNLYWYRQAAGRGLQLLFYSVGIGQISSEVPQNLSASRPQDRQFILSSKKLLLSDSGFYLCAWSVRQGYGYTFGSGTRLTVV.

V and J are TRBV18 and TRBJ1-1, with no clear D. Between the trimmed V and J ends, which lost 3 bases and 1 base, there was a span of 12 bases. Germline V lookup: CDR1 KGHSH, CDR2 LQKENI. The CDR3 has 15 residues. DNA of the CDR3: TGTGCCAGCTCACCGCAGACGATCTCGAACACTGAAGCTTTCTTT. This codes for CASSPQTISNTEAFF.

V usage is TRBV19 and J usage is TRBJ2-3, with D perhaps being TRBD1 or TRBD2 (5 bases each). Germline V gene sequence: CDR1 LNHDA, CDR2 SQIVND (reference sequence). The CDR3 contains 17 residues. V shed 5 bases and J shed 6 bases, with 24 bases lying between them. The CDR3 nucleotides are TGTGCCAGTAGTCCCCCCGGGGCTAGCCGCCGATCGGATACGCAGTATTTT. Translation gives CASSPPGASRRSDTQYF.

This clone was seen only a few times. The chain combines TRBV5-4 with TRBJ2-2, with D tentatively TRBD1 (6 bases). V dropped 5 bases and J dropped 5 bases, with 16 bases sitting between them. The germline V gene encodes CDR1 SGHNT and CDR2 YYREEE (reference sequence). The CDR3 is 15 amino acids. CDR3 DNA: TGTGCCAGCAGGGAACAGGGAGAGAGGACCGGGGAGCTGTTTTTT. It encodes CASREQGERTGELFF.

The J gene is TRBJ2-3, the V gene TRBV2; 8 nucleotides line up with TRBD2. The CDR3 consists of 13 residues. Germline V gives CDR1 SNHLY, CDR2 FYNNEI. V trimming: 11 bases; J trimming: 3 bases; junction bases outside the gene matches: 7. This CDR3 is CAQTGGITDTQYF. In nucleotides, the CDR3 is TGTGCCCAAACGGGGGGGATTACAGATACGCAGTATTTT.

The chain uses TRBV5-1 and TRBJ1-5, with D tentatively TRBD1 (5 bases). V was shortened by 0 bases and J by 5 bases, with 9 bases between the two germline ends. This CDR3 region has 14 residues. Germline V gene data show CDR1 as SGHRS and CDR2 as YFSETQ. The CDR3 coding sequence is TGCGCCAGCAGCTTGGGGGGACGGCATCAGCCCCAGCATTTT. As protein: CASSLGGRHQPQHF.

Of note for this clone: The germline gene is not matched at one end of the junction; a read error may be the cause. Other DNA sequences in this sample translate to the same CDR3. The V gene is TRBV29-1, the J gene TRBJ2-7; the match to TRBD2 covers 11 bases. Germline V gives CDR1 SQVTM, CDR2 ANQGSEA. CDR3 length: 14 amino acids. CDR3 loop: CSVEGTSGSYEQYF. The CDR3 DNA sequence: TGCAGCGTAGAAGGGACTAGCGGCTCCTACGAGCAGTACTTC.

This clone was detected only once. This chain uses TRBV7-9 with TRBJ1-2, with D hard to call. Trimming stripped 1 base from V and 7 bases from J, with 13 bases between. The CDR3 runs to 14 residues. Looked up from germline, CDR1 is SEHNR and CDR2 is FQNEAQ (reference sequence). The CDR3 DNA sequence: TGTGCCAGCAGCTTAGATAACTGGACGAGTGGCTACACCTTC. This sequence encodes CASSLDNWTSGYTF.

The chain uses TRBV7-3 and TRBJ1-1; no firm D call. Trimming stripped 3 bases from V and 3 bases from J, with 11 bases between. The CDR3 loop spans 14 amino acids. Germline values: CDR1 SGHTA, CDR2 FQGTGA. This CDR3 is CASSLRGLDTEAFF. The CDR3 bases are TGTGCCAGCAGCTTGCGGGGTTTAGACACTGAAGCTTTCTTT.

This clone has only one observation. The chain has TRBV20-1 and TRBJ2-5; the D is unclear. CDR3 length equals 11 residues. Germline values: CDR1 DFQATT, CDR2 SNEGSKA (reference sequence). CDR3 amino acids: CSSAAEETQYF. CDR3 DNA sequence: TGCAGCTCGGCGGCGGAAGAGACCCAGTACTTC.

This clone was detected once. The CDR3, as DNA: TGTGCCAGCAGGGGGCTAGCGGGAGGGTTTGGCGATGAGCAGTTCTTC. The encoded protein is CASRGLAGGFGDEQFF. J is TRBJ2-1 and V is TRBV6-6; 12 bases match TRBD2. This CDR3 region has 16 residues. The V and J ends lost 6 bases and 8 bases, in that order; junction bases with no gene match: 11. Germline V gene lookup returns CDR1 MNHNY and CDR2 SVGAGI (reference sequence).